A selection of T cell receptor beta chains follows, all from one sample in a study of blood T cell repertoires in COVID-19. TCRdb keeps only in-frame clones here, not all; method: immunoSEQ multiplex PCR. The sample holds under 350,000 clones, around 89% seen once. Sequenced material: peripheral blood. The origin of the receptors is a man aged 35 to 55 with acute or convalescent COVID-19. Both conserved end residues are trimmed from each CDR3. Fields, in order: CDR3 length, J gene, V gene, CDR3 protein.

CDR3 length: 12
J gene: TRBJ2-2
V gene: TRBV2
CDR3 protein: ASKSSIGTGELF

CDR3 length: 11
J gene: TRBJ2-2
V gene: TRBV25-1
CDR3 protein: ASSGRNTGELF

CDR3 length: 12
J gene: TRBJ1-5
V gene: TRBV30
CDR3 protein: AWSRRNGDQPQH

CDR3 length: 11
J gene: TRBJ1-1
V gene: TRBV9
CDR3 protein: ASSSRQGAQAF

CDR3 length: 12
J gene: TRBJ1-1
V gene: TRBV3-1/TRBV3-2
CDR3 protein: ASSQGGRDTEAF

CDR3 length: 11
J gene: TRBJ1-1
V gene: TRBV18
CDR3 protein: ASSEGLFTEAF

CDR3 length: 11
J gene: TRBJ1-1
V gene: TRBV4-1
CDR3 protein: ASSQGGNTEAF

CDR3 length: 11
J gene: TRBJ2-7
V gene: TRBV12-3/TRBV12-4
CDR3 protein: ASRRGGYYEQY

CDR3 length: 13
J gene: TRBJ2-7
V gene: TRBV6-6
CDR3 protein: ASSYRADSTYEQY

CDR3 length: 11
J gene: TRBJ1-1
V gene: TRBV9
CDR3 protein: ASSPWGGTEAF

CDR3 length: 12
J gene: TRBJ1-5
V gene: TRBV2
CDR3 protein: ASSPDRVDQPQH

CDR3 length: 16
J gene: TRBJ2-1
V gene: TRBV7-6
CDR3 protein: ASSLGLAGGGPRHEQF

CDR3 length: 11
J gene: TRBJ1-2
V gene: TRBV10-3
CDR3 protein: ANNQGYDYGYT

CDR3 length: 14
J gene: TRBJ1-2
V gene: TRBV7-8
CDR3 protein: ASSLATGGVWYGYT

CDR3 length: 12
J gene: TRBJ1-2
V gene: TRBV19
CDR3 protein: ASSIGGPYYGYT

CDR3 length: 15
J gene: TRBJ1-1
V gene: TRBV5-1
CDR3 protein: ASSPPTGPTMNTEAF

CDR3 length: 12
J gene: TRBJ1-2
V gene: TRBV28
CDR3 protein: ASRGQAGNYGYT

CDR3 length: 11
J gene: TRBJ1-6
V gene: TRBV12-5
CDR3 protein: ASGLYLGGQAA

CDR3 length: 12
J gene: TRBJ2-1
V gene: TRBV7-2
CDR3 protein: ASSLQVTYNEQF

CDR3 length: 10
J gene: TRBJ2-7
V gene: TRBV11-2
CDR3 protein: ASSLSYNEQY

CDR3 length: 11
J gene: TRBJ2-5
V gene: TRBV19
CDR3 protein: ASSSQGAETQY

CDR3 length: 14
J gene: TRBJ1-5
V gene: TRBV19
CDR3 protein: ASSILQGRANQPQH

CDR3 length: 11
J gene: TRBJ1-6
V gene: TRBV12-5
CDR3 protein: ASGFGVPSPLH

CDR3 length: 14
J gene: TRBJ2-6
V gene: TRBV3-1/TRBV3-2
CDR3 protein: ASSQEGARGANVLT

CDR3 length: 11
J gene: TRBJ2-1
V gene: TRBV24-1
CDR3 protein: ATSDPSGDEQF

CDR3 length: 14
J gene: TRBJ2-1
V gene: TRBV25-1
CDR3 protein: ASSDSFQGAGGEQF

CDR3 length: 13
J gene: TRBJ1-1
V gene: TRBV21-1
CDR3 protein: ASSAPEDWNTEAF

CDR3 length: 13
J gene: TRBJ2-7
V gene: TRBV2
CDR3 protein: ASSSRTGGFYEQY

CDR3 length: 13
J gene: TRBJ2-6
V gene: TRBV2
CDR3 protein: ASSVEQSGANVLT

CDR3 length: 13
J gene: TRBJ1-5
V gene: TRBV19
CDR3 protein: ASTTRAYSNQPQH

CDR3 length: 14
J gene: TRBJ2-1
V gene: TRBV30
CDR3 protein: AWSASWRGTPGGQF

CDR3 length: 12
J gene: TRBJ1-5
V gene: TRBV3-1/TRBV3-2
CDR3 protein: ASSLGTGSQPQH

CDR3 length: 15
J gene: TRBJ2-7
V gene: TRBV4-2
CDR3 protein: ASSQGYSGGFQDEQY

CDR3 length: 12
J gene: TRBJ2-3
V gene: TRBV9
CDR3 protein: ASSQGQATDTQY

CDR3 length: 11
J gene: TRBJ2-7
V gene: TRBV6-5
CDR3 protein: ASIRDNSYEQY

CDR3 length: 12
J gene: TRBJ1-3
V gene: TRBV30
CDR3 protein: AWTPGTGGNTIY

CDR3 length: 14
J gene: TRBJ2-2
V gene: TRBV19
CDR3 protein: ASKSGGVPNTGELF

CDR3 length: 12
J gene: TRBJ1-2
V gene: TRBV5-6
CDR3 protein: ASSLAGGAYGYT

CDR3 length: 13
J gene: TRBJ1-6
V gene: TRBV6-5
CDR3 protein: ASSGGSSYNSPLH

CDR3 length: 11
J gene: TRBJ2-7
V gene: TRBV2
CDR3 protein: ASRQGGSYEQY